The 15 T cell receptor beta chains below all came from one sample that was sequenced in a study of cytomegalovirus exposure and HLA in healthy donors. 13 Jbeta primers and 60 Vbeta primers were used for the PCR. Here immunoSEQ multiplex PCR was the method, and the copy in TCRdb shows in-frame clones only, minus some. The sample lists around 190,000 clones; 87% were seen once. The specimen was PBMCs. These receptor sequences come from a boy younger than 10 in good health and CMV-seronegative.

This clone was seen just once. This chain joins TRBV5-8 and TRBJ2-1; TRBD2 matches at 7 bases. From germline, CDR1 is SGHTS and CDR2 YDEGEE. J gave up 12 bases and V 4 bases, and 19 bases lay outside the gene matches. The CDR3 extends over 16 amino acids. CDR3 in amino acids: CASSPLAGDQSHRQFF. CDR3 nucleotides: TGTGCCAGCAGCCCTCTCGCGGGAGATCAGAGTCACCGGCAGTTCTTC.

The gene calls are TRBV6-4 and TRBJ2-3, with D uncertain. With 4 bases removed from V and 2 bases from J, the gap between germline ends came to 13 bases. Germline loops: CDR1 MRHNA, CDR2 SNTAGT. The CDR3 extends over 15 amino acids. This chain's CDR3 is CASSAGLTPTDTQYF. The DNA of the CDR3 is TGTGCCAGCAGTGCAGGCCTTACCCCCACAGATACGCAGTATTTT.

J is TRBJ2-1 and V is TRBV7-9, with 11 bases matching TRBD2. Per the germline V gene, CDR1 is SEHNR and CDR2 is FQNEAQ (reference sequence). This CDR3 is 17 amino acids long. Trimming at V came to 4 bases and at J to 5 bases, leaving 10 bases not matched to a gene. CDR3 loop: CASSWGPSGGTDNEQFF. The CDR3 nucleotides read TGTGCCAGCAGCTGGGGTCCTAGCGGGGGGACGGACAATGAGCAGTTCTTC. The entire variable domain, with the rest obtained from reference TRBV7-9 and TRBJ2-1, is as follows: DTGVSQNPRHKITKRGQNVTFRCDPISEHNRLYWYRQTLGQGPEFLTYFQNEAQLEKSRLLSDRFSAERPKGSFSTLEIQRTEQGDSAMYLCASSWGPSGGTDNEQFFGPGTRLTVL.

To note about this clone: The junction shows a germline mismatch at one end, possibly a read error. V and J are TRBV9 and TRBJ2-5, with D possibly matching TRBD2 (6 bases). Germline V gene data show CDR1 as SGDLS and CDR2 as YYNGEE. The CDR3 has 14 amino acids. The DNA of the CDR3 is TGTGCCAGCAGCGTAGCTGGAGGGGTAGAGGCCCAGTACTTC. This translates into CASSVAGGVEAQYF.

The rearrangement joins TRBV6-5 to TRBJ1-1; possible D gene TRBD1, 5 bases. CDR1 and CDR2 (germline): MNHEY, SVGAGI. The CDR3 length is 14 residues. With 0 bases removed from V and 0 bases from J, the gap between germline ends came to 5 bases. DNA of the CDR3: TGTGCCAGCAGTTACTCAGGGGTGAACACTGAAGCTTTCTTT. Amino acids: CASSYSGVNTEAFF.

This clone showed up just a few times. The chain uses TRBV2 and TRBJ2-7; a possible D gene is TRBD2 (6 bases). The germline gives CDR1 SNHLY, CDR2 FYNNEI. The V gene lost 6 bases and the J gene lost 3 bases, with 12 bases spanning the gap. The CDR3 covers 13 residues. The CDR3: CASRRLENYEQYF. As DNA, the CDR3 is TGTGCCAGCAGGCGACTAGAAAACTACGAGCAGTACTTC.

DNA for the CDR3: TGTGCCAGCAGGGGAGACGGGGACTATGGCTACACCTTC. Protein product: CASRGDGDYGYTF. The chain has TRBV6-4 and TRBJ1-2; no clear D gene. CDR3 size: 13 residues. Trimming removed 6 bases from V and 3 bases from J, with 11 bases in between. Germline assignment: CDR1 MRHNA and CDR2 SNTAGT.

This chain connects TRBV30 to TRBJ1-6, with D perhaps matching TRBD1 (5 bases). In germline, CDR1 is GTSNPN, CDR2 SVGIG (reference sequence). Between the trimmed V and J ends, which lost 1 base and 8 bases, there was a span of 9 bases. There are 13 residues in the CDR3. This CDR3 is CAWSDRWDSPLHF. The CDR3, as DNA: TGTGCCTGGAGTGACAGGTGGGATTCACCCCTCCACTTT. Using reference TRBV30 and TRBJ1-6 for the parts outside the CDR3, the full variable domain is SQTIHQWPATLVQPVGSPLSLECTVEGTSNPNLYWYRQAAGRGLQLLFYSVGIGQISSEVPQNLSASRPQDRQFILSSKKLLLSDSGFYLCAWSDRWDSPLHFGNGTRLTVT.

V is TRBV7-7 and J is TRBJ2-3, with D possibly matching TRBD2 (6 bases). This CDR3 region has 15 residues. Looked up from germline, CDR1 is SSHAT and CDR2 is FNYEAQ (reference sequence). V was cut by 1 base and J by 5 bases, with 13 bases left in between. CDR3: CASSLGLGGQDTQYF. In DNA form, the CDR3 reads TGTGCCAGCAGCTTAGGACTAGGAGGGCAAGATACGCAGTATTTT.

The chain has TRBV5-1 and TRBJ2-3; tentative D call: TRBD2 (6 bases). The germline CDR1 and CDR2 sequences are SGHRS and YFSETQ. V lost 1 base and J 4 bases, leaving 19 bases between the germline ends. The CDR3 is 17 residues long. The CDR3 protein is CASSLPRAAGYADTQYF. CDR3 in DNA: TGCGCCAGCAGCTTGCCACGGGCTGCGGGGTACGCAGATACGCAGTATTTT.

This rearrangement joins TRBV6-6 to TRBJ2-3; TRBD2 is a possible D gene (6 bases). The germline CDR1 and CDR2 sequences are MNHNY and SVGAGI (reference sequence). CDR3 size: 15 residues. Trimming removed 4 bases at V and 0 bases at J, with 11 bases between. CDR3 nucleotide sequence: TGTGCCAGCAGTTCCGGGACTCTTAGCACAGATACGCAGTATTTT. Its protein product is CASSSGTLSTDTQYF.

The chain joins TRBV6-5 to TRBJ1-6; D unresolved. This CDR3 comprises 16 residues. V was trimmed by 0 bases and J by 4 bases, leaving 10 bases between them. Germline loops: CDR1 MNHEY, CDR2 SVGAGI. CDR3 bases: TGTGCCAGCAGTTACTCGATAGCCGATTATAATTCACCCCTCCACTTT. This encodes CASSYSIADYNSPLHF.

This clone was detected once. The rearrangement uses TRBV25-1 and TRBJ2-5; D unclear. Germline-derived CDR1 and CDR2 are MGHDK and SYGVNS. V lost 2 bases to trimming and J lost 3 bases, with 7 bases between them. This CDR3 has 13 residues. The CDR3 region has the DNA TGTGCCAGCAGTGAAGAGGCCGAAGAGACCCAGTACTTC. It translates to CASSEEAEETQYF.

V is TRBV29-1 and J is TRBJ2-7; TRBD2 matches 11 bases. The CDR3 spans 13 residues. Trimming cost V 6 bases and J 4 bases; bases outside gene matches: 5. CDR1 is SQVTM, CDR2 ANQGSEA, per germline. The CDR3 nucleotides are TGCAGCGTCAAGACTAGCGGGACTTACGAGCAGTACTTC. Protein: CSVKTSGTYEQYF.

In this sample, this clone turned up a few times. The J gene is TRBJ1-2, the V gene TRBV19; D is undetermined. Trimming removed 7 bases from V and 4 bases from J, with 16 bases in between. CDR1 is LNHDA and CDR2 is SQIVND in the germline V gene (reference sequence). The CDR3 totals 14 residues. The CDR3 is CASNPGSSAYGYTF. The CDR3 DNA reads TGTGCCAGTAATCCGGGATCATCTGCCTATGGCTACACCTTC.